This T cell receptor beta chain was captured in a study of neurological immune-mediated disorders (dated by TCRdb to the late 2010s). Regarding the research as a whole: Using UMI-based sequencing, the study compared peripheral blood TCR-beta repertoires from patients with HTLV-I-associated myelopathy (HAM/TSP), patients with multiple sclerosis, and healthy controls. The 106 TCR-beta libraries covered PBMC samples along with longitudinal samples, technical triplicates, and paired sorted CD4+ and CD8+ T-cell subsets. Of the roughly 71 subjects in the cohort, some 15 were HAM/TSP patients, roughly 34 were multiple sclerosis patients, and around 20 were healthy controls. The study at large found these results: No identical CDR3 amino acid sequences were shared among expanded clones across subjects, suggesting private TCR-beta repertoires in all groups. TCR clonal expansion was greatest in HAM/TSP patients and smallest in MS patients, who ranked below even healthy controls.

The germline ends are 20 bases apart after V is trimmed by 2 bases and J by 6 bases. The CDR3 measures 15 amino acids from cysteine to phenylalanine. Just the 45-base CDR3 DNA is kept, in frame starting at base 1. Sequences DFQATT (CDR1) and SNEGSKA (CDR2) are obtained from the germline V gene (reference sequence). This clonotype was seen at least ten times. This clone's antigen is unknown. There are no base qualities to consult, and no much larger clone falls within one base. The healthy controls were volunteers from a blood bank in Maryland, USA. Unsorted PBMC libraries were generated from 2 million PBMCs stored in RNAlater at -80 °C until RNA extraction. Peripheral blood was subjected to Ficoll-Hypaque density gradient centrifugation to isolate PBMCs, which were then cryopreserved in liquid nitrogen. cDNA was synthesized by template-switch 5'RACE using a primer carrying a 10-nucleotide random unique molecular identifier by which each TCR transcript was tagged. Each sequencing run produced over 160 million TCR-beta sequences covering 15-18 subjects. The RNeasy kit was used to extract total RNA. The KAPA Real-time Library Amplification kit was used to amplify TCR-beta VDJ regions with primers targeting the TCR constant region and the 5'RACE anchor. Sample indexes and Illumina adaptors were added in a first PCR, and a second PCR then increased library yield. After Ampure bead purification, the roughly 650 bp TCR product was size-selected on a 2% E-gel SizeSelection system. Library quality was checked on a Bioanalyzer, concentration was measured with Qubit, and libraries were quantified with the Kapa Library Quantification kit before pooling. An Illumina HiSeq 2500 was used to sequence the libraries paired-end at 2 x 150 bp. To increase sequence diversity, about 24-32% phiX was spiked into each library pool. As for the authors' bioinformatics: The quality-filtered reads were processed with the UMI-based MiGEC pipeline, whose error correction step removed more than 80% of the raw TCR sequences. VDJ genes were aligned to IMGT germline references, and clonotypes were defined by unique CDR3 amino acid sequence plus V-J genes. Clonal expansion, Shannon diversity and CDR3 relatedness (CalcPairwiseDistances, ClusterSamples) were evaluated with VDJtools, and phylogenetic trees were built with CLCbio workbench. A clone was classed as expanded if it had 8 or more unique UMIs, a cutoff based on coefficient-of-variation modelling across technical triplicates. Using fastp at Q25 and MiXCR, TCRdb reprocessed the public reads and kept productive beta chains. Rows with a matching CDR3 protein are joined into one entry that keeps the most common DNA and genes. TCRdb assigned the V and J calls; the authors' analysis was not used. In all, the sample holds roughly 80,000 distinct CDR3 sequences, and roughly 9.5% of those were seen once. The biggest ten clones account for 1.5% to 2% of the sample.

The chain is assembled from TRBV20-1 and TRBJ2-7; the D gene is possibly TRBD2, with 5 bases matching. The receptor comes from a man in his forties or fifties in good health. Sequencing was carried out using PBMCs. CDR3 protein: CSARSSAGRKPEQYF. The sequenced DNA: TGCAGTGCTAGAAGCTCGGCGGGTCGGAAACCCGAGCAGTACTTC.